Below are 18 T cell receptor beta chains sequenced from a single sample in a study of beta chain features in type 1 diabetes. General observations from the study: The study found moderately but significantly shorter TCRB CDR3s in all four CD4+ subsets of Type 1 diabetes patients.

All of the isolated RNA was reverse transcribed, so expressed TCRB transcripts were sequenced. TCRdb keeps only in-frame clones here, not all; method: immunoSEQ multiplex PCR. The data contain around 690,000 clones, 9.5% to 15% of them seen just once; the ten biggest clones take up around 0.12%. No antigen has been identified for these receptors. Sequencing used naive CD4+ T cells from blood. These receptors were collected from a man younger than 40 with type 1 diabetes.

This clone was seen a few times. The DNA for the CDR3 is TGTGCCAGTAGTACCGGCAGGGGCAATCAGCCCCAGCATTTT. Its protein product is CASSTGRGNQPQHF. The rearrangement links TRBV19 to TRBJ1-5; weak D call: TRBD1 (5 bases). The germline V gene encodes CDR1 LNHDA and CDR2 SQIVND (reference sequence). CDR3 length: 14 residues. Trimming took off 4 bases at V and 2 bases at J, with 9 bases between the two ends.

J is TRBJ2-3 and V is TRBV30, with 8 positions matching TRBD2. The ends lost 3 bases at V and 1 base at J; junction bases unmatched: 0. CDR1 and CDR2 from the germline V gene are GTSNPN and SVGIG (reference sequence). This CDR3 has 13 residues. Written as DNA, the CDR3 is TGTGCCTGGAGACTAGCGGGCACAGATACGCAGTATTTT. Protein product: CAWRLAGTDTQYF.

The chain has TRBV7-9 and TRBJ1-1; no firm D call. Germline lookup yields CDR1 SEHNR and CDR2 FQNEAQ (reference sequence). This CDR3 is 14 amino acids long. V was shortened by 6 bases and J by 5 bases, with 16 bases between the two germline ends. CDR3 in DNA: TGTGCCAGCAGTTTTGGCCGACTCGGGACTGAAGCTTTCTTT. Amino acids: CASSFGRLGTEAFF.

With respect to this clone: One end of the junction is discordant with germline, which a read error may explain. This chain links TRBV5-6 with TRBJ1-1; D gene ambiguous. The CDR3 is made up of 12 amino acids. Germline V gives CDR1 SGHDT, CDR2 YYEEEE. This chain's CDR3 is CASSSPQTEAFF. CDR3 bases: TGTGCCAGCAGCTCCCCCCAGACTGAGGCTTTCTTT. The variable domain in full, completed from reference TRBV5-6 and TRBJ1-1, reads DAGVTQSPTHLIKTRGQQVTLRCSPKSGHDTVSWYQQALGQGPQFIFQYYEEEERQRGNFPDRFSGHQFPNYSSELNVNALLLGDSALYLCASSSPQTEAFFGQGTRLTVV.

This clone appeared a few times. The CDR3 sequence is CASGGRGNTGELFF. The CDR3, as DNA: TGTGCCAGCGGGGGCCGTGGGAACACCGGGGAGCTGTTTTTT. This sequence joins TRBV6-5 and TRBJ2-2; the D gene is possibly TRBD1 (6 bases). Germline V gene lookup returns CDR1 MNHEY and CDR2 SVGAGI. Trimming removed 8 bases at V and 1 base at J, with 11 bases between. The CDR3 sequence is 14 residues long.

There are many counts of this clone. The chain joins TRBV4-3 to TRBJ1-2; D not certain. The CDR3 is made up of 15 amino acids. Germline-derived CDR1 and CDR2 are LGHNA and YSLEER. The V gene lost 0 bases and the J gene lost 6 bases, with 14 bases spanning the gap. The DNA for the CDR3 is TGCGCCAGCAGCCAAGAAAGTTTCCCTACTCATGGCTACACCTTC. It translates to CASSQESFPTHGYTF.

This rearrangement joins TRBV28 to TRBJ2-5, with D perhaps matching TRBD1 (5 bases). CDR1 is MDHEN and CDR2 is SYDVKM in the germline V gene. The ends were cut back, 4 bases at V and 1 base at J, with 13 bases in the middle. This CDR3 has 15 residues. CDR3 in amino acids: CASSYSGAGQETQYF. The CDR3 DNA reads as TGTGCCAGCAGTTATTCTGGGGCAGGCCAAGAGACCCAGTACTTC.

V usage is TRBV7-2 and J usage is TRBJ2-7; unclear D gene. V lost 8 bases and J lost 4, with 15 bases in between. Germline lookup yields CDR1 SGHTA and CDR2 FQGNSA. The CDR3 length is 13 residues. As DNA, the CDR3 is TGTGCCAGCGCCGACGGGCAGTTGTACGAGCAGTACTTC. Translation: CASADGQLYEQYF. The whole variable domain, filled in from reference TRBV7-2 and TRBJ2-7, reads GAGVSQSPSNKVTEKGKDVELRCDPISGHTALYWYRQSLGQGLEFLIYFQGNSAPDKSGLPSDRFSAERTGGSVSTLTIQRTQQEDSAVYLCASADGQLYEQYFGPGTRLTVT.

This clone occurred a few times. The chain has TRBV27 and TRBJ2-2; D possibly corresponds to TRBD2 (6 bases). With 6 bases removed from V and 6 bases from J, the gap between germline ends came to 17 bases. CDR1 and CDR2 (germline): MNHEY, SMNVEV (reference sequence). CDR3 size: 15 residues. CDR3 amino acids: CASRAQEGWAGELFF. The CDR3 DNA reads TGTGCCAGCAGGGCACAGGAGGGTTGGGCCGGGGAGCTGTTTTTT.

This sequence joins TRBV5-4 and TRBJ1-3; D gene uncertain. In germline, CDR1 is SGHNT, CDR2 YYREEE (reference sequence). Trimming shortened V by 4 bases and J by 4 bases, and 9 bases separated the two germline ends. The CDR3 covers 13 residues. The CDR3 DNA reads TGTGCCAGCAGCCGCGGGATGGGAAACACCATATATTTT. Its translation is CASSRGMGNTIYF.

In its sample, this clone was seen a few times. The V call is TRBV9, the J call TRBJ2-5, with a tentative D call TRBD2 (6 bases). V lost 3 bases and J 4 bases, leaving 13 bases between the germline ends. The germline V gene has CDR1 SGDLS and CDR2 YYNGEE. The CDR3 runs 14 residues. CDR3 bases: TGTGCCAGCAGCGCAAACGTGGGGGGAGAGACCCAGTACTTC. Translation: CASSANVGGETQYF.

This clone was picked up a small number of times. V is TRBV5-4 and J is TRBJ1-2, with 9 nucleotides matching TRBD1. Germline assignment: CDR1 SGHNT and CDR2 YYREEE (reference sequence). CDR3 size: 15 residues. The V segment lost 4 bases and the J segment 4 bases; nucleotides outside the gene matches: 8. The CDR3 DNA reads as TGTGCCAGCAGCGACACTAAACAGGGGGCCTATGGCTACACCTTC. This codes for CASSDTKQGAYGYTF.

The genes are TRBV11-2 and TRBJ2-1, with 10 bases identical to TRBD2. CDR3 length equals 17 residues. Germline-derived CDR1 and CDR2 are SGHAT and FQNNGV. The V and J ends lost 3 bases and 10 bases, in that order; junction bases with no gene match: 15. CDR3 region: CASSLPDSAGGRKEQFF. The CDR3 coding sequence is TGTGCCAGCAGCTTGCCCGACTCAGCGGGGGGGCGCAAAGAGCAGTTCTTC.

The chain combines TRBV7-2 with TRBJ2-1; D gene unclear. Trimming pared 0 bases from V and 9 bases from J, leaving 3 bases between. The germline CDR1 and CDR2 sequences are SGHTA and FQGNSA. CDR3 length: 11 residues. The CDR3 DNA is TGTGCCAGCAGCTTAGCGGCTGAGCAGTTCTTC. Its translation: CASSLAAEQFF. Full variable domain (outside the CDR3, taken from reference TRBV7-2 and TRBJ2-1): GAGVSQSPSNKVTEKGKDVELRCDPISGHTALYWYRQSLGQGLEFLIYFQGNSAPDKSGLPSDRFSAERTGGSVSTLTIQRTQQEDSAVYLCASSLAAEQFFGPGTRLTVL.

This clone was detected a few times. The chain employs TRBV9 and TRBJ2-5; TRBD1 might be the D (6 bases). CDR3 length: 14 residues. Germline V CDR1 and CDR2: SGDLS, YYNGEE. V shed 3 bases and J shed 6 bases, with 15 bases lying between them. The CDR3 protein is CASSATGTTKTQYF. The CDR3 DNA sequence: TGTGCCAGCAGCGCGACCGGGACAACGAAGACCCAGTACTTC.

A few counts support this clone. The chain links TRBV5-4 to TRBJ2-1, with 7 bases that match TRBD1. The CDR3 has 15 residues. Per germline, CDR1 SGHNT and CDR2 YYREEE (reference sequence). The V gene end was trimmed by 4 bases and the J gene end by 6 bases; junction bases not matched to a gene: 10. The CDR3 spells CASSHQNTGVNEQFF. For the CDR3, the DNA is TGTGCCAGCAGCCACCAAAATACAGGGGTCAATGAGCAGTTCTTC.

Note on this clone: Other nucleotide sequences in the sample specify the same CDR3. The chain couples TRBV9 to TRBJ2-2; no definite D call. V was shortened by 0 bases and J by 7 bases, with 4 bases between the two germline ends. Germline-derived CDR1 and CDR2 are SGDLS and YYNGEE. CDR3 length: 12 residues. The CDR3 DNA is TGTGCCAGCAGCGTAGTGGGCGGGGAGCTGTTTTTT. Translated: CASSVVGGELFF.

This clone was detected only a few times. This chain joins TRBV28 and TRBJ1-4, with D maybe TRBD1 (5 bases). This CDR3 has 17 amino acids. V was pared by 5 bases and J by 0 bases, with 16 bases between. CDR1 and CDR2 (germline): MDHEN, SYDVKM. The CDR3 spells CASSPARAASTNEKLFF. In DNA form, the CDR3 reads TGTGCCAGCAGTCCTGCCAGGGCGGCCTCAACTAATGAAAAACTGTTTTTT.